The 20 T cell receptor beta chains presented below share a single source sample, sequenced in a study of T-cell reconstitution after alpha-beta-depleted transplantation in children (dated by TCRdb to about 2016). Receptor libraries were prepared by PCR. Sequencing was performed on an Illumina HiSeq 2500. Molecular barcoding was employed in the preparation of TCR libraries, with unique molecular identifiers being used to normalize TCRbeta repertoire quantification. TCRdb reanalyzed the raw reads on its own, using fastp at Q25 for trimming and MiXCR for clone calling, and kept in-frame beta chains. Entries are consolidated by CDR3 protein sequence, retaining the most common genes and DNA. The sample yields 600,000 to 800,000 distinct CDR3 sequences; around 13% were counted once. The ten largest clones take up 0.79% of the sample. The meaning of the sample's treatment or condition label: allogeneic hematopoietic cell transplantation with graft depleted of TCRalphabeta T cells and CD19 B cells.

The sample in question was PBMCs, obtained before TCRalphabeta/CD19-depleted stem cell transplant. These receptors originate from a girl aged 2-15 years with congenital amegakaryocytic thrombocytopenia, due to receive a stem cell transplant.

This clonotype was counted ten times or more. The CDR3: CSATATGAYEQYF. The CDR3 DNA follows: TGCAGTGCTACAGCGACAGGCGCTTACGAGCAGTACTTC. The V call is TRBV20-1, the J call TRBJ2-7; weak D call: TRBD1 (6 bases). The CDR3 is 13 amino acids. In germline, CDR1 is DFQATT, CDR2 SNEGSKA (reference sequence). V dropped 4 bases and J dropped 4 bases, with 14 bases sitting between them.

This clonotype was detected only a few times. This chain's CDR3 is CASSLIGLAGTGELFF. CDR3 nucleotides: TGTGCCAGCAGTCTGATAGGACTAGCAGGCACCGGGGAGCTGTTTTTT. The chain is built from TRBV7-3 and TRBJ2-2, with 8 bases that match TRBD2. Looked up from germline, CDR1 is SGHTA and CDR2 is FQGTGA. After removal of 6 bases from V and 4 bases from J, the junction contained 10 bases not matched to a gene. The length of the CDR3 is 16 residues.

This clonotype occurred a few times. Because the CDR3 is missing its conserved closing phenylalanine or tryptophan, this is likely a read error. The V call is TRBV6-5, the J call TRBJ2-1; D perhaps matches TRBD2 (6 bases). Germline CDR1 is MNHEY and CDR2 is SVGAGI. V was shortened by 4 bases and J by 2 bases, with 24 bases between the two germline ends. The CDR3 contains 19 residues. CDR3: CASSSSPGDSRWTYNEQFS. The CDR3 DNA reads as TGTGCCAGCAGTTCCTCCCCGGGGGACTCTCGCTGGACCTACAATGAGCAGTTCTCC.

This clonotype came up many times. This chain connects TRBV20-1 to TRBJ2-5; TRBD1 or TRBD2 may be the D gene (5 bases each). The CDR3 has 14 amino acids. Germline loops: CDR1 DFQATT, CDR2 SNEGSKA (reference sequence). Trimming removed 6 bases at V and 5 bases at J, with 19 bases between. CDR3 protein: CSAPGAARAETQYF. The CDR3 DNA sequence: TGCAGTGCCCCCGGGGCAGCAAGGGCTGAGACCCAGTACTTC.

This clonotype was seen ten or more times. This rearrangement joins TRBV5-1 to TRBJ1-1, with D possibly being TRBD1 (5 bases). CDR1 and CDR2 (germline): SGHRS, YFSETQ. V was clipped by 7 bases and J by 5 bases, with 18 bases between them. This CDR3 spans 14 amino acids. CDR3 region: CASGLPGGGTEAFF. CDR3 in DNA: TGCGCCAGCGGATTACCGGGTGGGGGGACTGAAGCTTTCTTT.

This clonotype was detected a few times. Written as DNA, the CDR3 is TGTGCCAGCAGCCCCCACAGCTCCTACAATGAGCAGTTCTTC. Its protein product is CASSPHSSYNEQFF. The J gene is TRBJ2-1, the V gene TRBV7-3; D remains ambiguous. This CDR3 comprises 14 residues. The ends were cut back, 5 bases at V and 0 bases at J, with 8 bases in the middle. Germline loops: CDR1 SGHTA, CDR2 FQGTGA.

The gene calls are TRBV5-1 and TRBJ2-5, with 11 bases fitting TRBD1. Trimming took 4 bases from V and 6 from J; bases not matched to a gene: 11. The CDR3 consists of 16 residues. Per germline, CDR1 SGHRS and CDR2 YFSETQ. Here the CDR3 reads CASSTNTGTGGQTQYF. The CDR3, as DNA: TGCGCCAGCAGCACGAATACCGGGACAGGGGGGCAGACCCAGTACTTC.

In its sample, this clonotype was seen many times. This chain joins TRBV20-1 and TRBJ2-1; D tentatively reads TRBD1 or TRBD2 (5 bases each). This CDR3 comprises 12 residues. V was shortened by 5 bases and J by 8 bases, with 13 bases between the two germline ends. Germline V gene lookup returns CDR1 DFQATT and CDR2 SNEGSKA (reference sequence). The CDR3 DNA is TGCAGTGCTGATTACAGAGGGGATGAGCAGTTCTTC. This encodes CSADYRGDEQFF.

This clonotype was picked up many times. CDR3 nucleotide sequence: TGCGCCAGCAGCCTACCCGGGTTGATACGGGAGCAGTACTTC. It is translated as CASSLPGLIREQYF. The rearrangement links TRBV5-1 to TRBJ2-7; no definite D call. The CDR3 is 14 residues long. Trimming shortened V by 4 bases and J by 7 bases, and 18 bases separated the two germline ends. The germline V gene has CDR1 SGHRS and CDR2 YFSETQ.

The chain employs TRBV12-3 or TRBV12-4 and TRBJ2-5; perhaps TRBD1 as D (7 bases). The CDR3 is made up of 15 amino acids. Trimming took 3 bases from V and 6 from J, leaving 17 bases between them. In nucleotides, the CDR3 is TGTGCCAGCAGTTTGTCAGGGGGTAGCGGACAGACCCAGTACTTC. Residues: CASSLSGGSGQTQYF.

This clonotype has at least ten counts. The chain has TRBV20-1 and TRBJ2-1; 15 bases line up with TRBD2. V was pared by 6 bases and J by 5 bases, with 14 bases of the junction left unmatched. Germline V gene sequence: CDR1 DFQATT, CDR2 SNEGSKA (reference sequence). The CDR3 has 18 residues. CDR3 sequence (DNA): TGCAGTGCCCATGGGGGACTAGCGGGAGGCTACGTCGACAATGAGCAGTTCTTC. As protein: CSAHGGLAGGYVDNEQFF.

This clonotype was detected many times. This rearrangement joins TRBV5-1 to TRBJ2-1; D is possibly TRBD1 or TRBD2 (6 bases each). The CDR3 has 15 amino acids. CDR1 and CDR2 (germline): SGHRS, YFSETQ. Trimming shortened V by 0 bases and J by 5 bases, and 12 bases separated the two germline ends. The CDR3 reads CASSLELGGHNEQFF. The CDR3, as DNA: TGCGCCAGCAGCTTGGAACTAGGGGGGCACAATGAGCAGTTCTTC.

In this sample, this clonotype turned up many times. V and J are TRBV20-1 and TRBJ2-2; the D gene could be TRBD1 or TRBD2 (6 bases each). Germline loops: CDR1 DFQATT, CDR2 SNEGSKA (reference sequence). CDR3 length: 14 amino acids. The germline V and J ends were trimmed by 5 bases and 1 base, with 11 bases remaining between them. Written as DNA, the CDR3 is TGCAGTGCTTTCGAGGGGGGGAACACCGGGGAGCTGTTTTTT. The encoded protein is CSAFEGGNTGELFF.

V and J are TRBV3-1 and TRBJ2-3; D may be TRBD1 (5 bases). V dropped 4 bases and J dropped 7 bases, with 21 bases sitting between them. Per germline, CDR1 LGHDT and CDR2 YNNKEL (reference sequence). The length of the CDR3 is 16 residues. CDR3 sequence (DNA): TGTGCCAGCAGCCCCGGACAAGTTAGAGGCACGTATACGCAGTATTTT. Its protein is CASSPGQVRGTYTQYF.

Note on this clonotype: The junction and the germline gene differ at one end; a read error may be behind it. CDR3: CASRETGDQETQSF. Here the CDR3 DNA reads TGTGCCAGCAGGGAGACAGGGGACCAAGAGACCCAGTCCTTC. This sequence joins TRBV12-3 or TRBV12-4 and TRBJ2-5, with 8 bases identical to TRBD1. The CDR3 loop spans 14 amino acids.

This clonotype was counted many times. This chain connects TRBV4-1 to TRBJ2-3; D uncertain. CDR1 is MGHRA and CDR2 is YSYEKL in the germline V gene. CDR3 length: 12 amino acids. Trimming left V 2 bases short and J 9 bases short, with 9 bases between. The CDR3 is CASSQLYGTQYF. CDR3 DNA: TGCGCCAGCAGCCAACTTTATGGCACGCAGTATTTT.

The J gene is TRBJ2-7, the V gene TRBV7-9, with D tentatively TRBD2 (5 bases). V was cut by 10 bases and J by 3 bases, with 22 bases left in between. The CDR3 loop spans 15 amino acids. The V gene's germline CDR1 is SEHNR and CDR2 FQNEAQ (reference sequence). This chain's CDR3 is CAITRPEDGNYEQYF. Here the CDR3 DNA reads TGTGCCATCACCCGACCGGAGGACGGTAACTACGAGCAGTACTTC. The full variable domain, its missing parts supplied by reference TRBV7-9 and TRBJ2-7, is DTGVSQNPRHKITKRGQNVTFRCDPISEHNRLYWYRQTLGQGPEFLTYFQNEAQLEKSRLLSDRFSAERPKGSFSTLEIQRTEQGDSAMYLCAITRPEDGNYEQYFGPGTRLTVT.

This clonotype was detected once. The chain is built from TRBV12-3 or TRBV12-4 and TRBJ2-5, with D possibly matching TRBD2 (6 bases). V dropped 5 bases and J dropped 3 bases, with 10 bases sitting between them. This CDR3 has 13 amino acids. The CDR3: CASSAGRKETQYF. The CDR3, as DNA: TGTGCCAGCAGTGCGGGAAGAAAAGAGACCCAGTACTTC.

This clonotype was detected many times. V is TRBV20-1 and J is TRBJ1-2; D is undetermined. The CDR3 is 12 residues long. Germline CDR1 and CDR2: DFQATT and SNEGSKA (reference sequence). V lost 0 bases to trimming and J lost 4 bases, with 6 bases between them. CDR3 in amino acids: CSAREDSYGYTF. CDR3 nucleotides: TGCAGTGCTAGAGAAGACTCCTATGGCTACACCTTC.

This clonotype appeared many times. The rearrangement links TRBV5-1 to TRBJ1-4; D gene uncertain. With 0 bases removed from V and 0 bases from J, the gap between germline ends came to 3 bases. The V gene's germline CDR1 is SGHRS and CDR2 YFSETQ. The CDR3 contains 14 residues. Here the CDR3 DNA reads TGCGCCAGCAGCTTGGACGCAACTAATGAAAAACTGTTTTTT. Translation: CASSLDATNEKLFF.